The T cell receptor (beta chain) described here comes from a study of monozygotic twins with inflammatory bowel disease. Overall study results and limits: None of the different T cell subtypes could be distinguished from one another.

Turning to this clonotype: Its antigen is unidentified.

CDR1 and CDR2 from the germline V gene are SQVTM and ANQGSEA. The CDR3 contains 12 residues. TCRdb re-called the 5' RACE reads; every CDR3 protein appears as one record, without DNA. The sample holds approximately 40,000 distinct CDR3 sequences. Phlebotomy per donor yielded a single 2.5 ml blood sample. The specimen sequenced was blood. This clonotype originated in a human donor with ulcerative colitis or Crohn's disease, or a healthy co-twin of an affected twin (not recorded which). The chain uses TRBV29-1 and TRBJ1-1; no DNA is available, so the TRBD1 call from TCRdb remains unchecked. The CDR3 sequence is CSVPGPGFEAFF.